The TCR beta chain under discussion was sequenced for a study of blood T cell repertoires in COVID-19. Libraries were prepared by immunoSEQ multiplex PCR; TCRdb keeps only in-frame clonotypes and omits some of them. The sample yields about 92,000 clones, about 85% seen once. From germline, CDR1 is SGDLS and CDR2 YYNGEE. Trimming took 2 bases from V and 0 from J, leaving 6 bases between them. This CDR3 spans 14 amino acids. The TCR comes from a human donor in a cohort sampled during active COVID-19. The J gene is TRBJ1-3, the V gene TRBV9, with unresolved D. Material for sequencing was peripheral blood. The CDR3 DNA reads TGTGCCAGCAGCGTCAGGCACTCTGGAAACACCATATATTTT. Translated: CASSVRHSGNTIYF.